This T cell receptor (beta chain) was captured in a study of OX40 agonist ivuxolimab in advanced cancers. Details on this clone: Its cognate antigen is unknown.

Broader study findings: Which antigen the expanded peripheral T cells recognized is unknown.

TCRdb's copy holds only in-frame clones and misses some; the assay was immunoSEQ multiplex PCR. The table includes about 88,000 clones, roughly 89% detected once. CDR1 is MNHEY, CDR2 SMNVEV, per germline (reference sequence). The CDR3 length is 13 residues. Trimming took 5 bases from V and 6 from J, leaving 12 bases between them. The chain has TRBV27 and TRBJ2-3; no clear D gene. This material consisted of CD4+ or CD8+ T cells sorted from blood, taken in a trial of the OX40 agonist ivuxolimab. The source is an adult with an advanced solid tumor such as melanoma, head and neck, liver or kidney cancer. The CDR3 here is CASSATLGDTQYF. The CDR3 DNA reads TGTGCCAGCAGTGCAACGTTAGGGGATACGCAGTATTTT.